This TCR beta chain was sequenced for a study of blood T cell repertoires in COVID-19. In the original processing: It was from reference gene primer amplification that nucleated cell counts were estimated. TCRdb's table, derived via immunoSEQ multiplex PCR, lists solely in-frame clones and lacks some. The D gene and trimming were derived from the DNA, and the V and J assignments and clone size from that table. The table includes about 130,000 clones, about 89% detected once. This sequence originates from a man aged 45 to 65 with active or convalescent COVID-19. The sample comprised peripheral blood.

The chain's CDR3 is CASSQVGPRVEQFF. In DNA form, the CDR3 reads TGTGCCAGCAGCCAAGTCGGGCCGAGGGTTGAGCAGTTCTTC. J is TRBJ2-1 and V is TRBV3-1 (or the pseudogene TRBV3-2); possibly TRBD2 for D (5 bases). Looked up from germline, CDR1 is LGHDT and CDR2 is YNNKEL (reference sequence). Between the trimmed V and J ends, which lost 1 base and 9 bases, there was a span of 13 bases. This CDR3 has 14 residues.